Below, one TCR beta chain is given with its context. The antigen is not known. Germline assignment: CDR1 SGHRS and CDR2 YFSETQ. CDR3 size: 15 residues. This specimen comes from a study of a mutant IDH1 vaccine in newly diagnosed glioma. Study-wide context: Vaccination started 4-6 weeks after radiotherapy alone, or with temozolomide cycles. The therapy given earlier, which was standard therapy, consisted of radiotherapy, temozolomide, or both, and most of the patients received both.

The repertoire was sequenced with immunoSEQ multiplex PCR; TCRdb's copy has only in-frame clones and lacks some. The sample has about 50,000 clones; roughly 92% are singletons. Time point denoted: week 35, safety follow-up. In the vaccine, a single dose held 300 ug of the mutant IDH1 20-mer peptide, along with topical imiquimod. During weeks 1, 3, 5, 7, 11, 15, 19 and 23, patients received eight vaccinations. The chain combines TRBV5-1 with TRBJ2-5, with D possibly matching TRBD1 (6 bases). TRBJ2-7 matches the DNA end more closely, so the J call is doubtful. The origin of this receptor is a man over 45 with glioma. The sample here was PBMCs, taken from a glioma patient whose treatment included an IDH1 peptide vaccine. The CDR3 sequence: CASSASGQRLYEQYF. CDR3 nucleotide sequence: TGCGCCAGCAGCGCAAGCGGACAGAGACTCTACGAGCAGTACTTC.